These 23 T cell receptor beta chains were all obtained from the same sample, sequenced in a study of response to subunit inactivated influenza vaccine. TCRdb reanalysed the RT-PCR reads using MiXCR and keeps one entry per CDR3 protein. The sample has around 480,000 distinct CDR3 sequences; over 9.5% are singletons. The material sequenced was PBMCs from blood, taken roughly 48 days after vaccination. The receptors derive from a man aged 50 to 60 who received an inactivated influenza vaccine.

This clonotype was counted only a few times. The V gene is TRBV3-1, the J gene TRBJ1-2, with a possible D match to TRBD1 (5 bases). The CDR3 loop spans 14 amino acids. Trimming shortened V by 5 bases and J by 0 bases, and 10 bases separated the two germline ends. Germline V gene sequence: CDR1 LGHDT, CDR2 YNNKEL (reference sequence). DNA for the CDR3: TGTGCCAGCAGCACGGGACGGTCTAACTATGGCTACACCTTC. Translating gives CASSTGRSNYGYTF.

This clonotype has only a few counts. The chain links TRBV20-1 to TRBJ2-7; weak D call: TRBD1 (5 bases). Trimming shortened V by 3 bases and J by 1 base, and 7 bases separated the two germline ends. The CDR3 is 12 amino acids. Germline lookup yields CDR1 DFQATT and CDR2 SNEGSKA (reference sequence). This CDR3 reads CSARGLSYEQYF. In nucleotides, the CDR3 is TGCAGTGCTAGGGGGCTGTCCTACGAGCAGTACTTC.

This clonotype came up many times. The chain is built from TRBV5-5 and TRBJ2-5; TRBD2 matches at 10 bases. The V gene's germline CDR1 is SGHKS and CDR2 YYEKEE (reference sequence). Trimming took 2 bases from V and 9 from J; bases not matched to a gene: 4. The CDR3 is 13 residues long. The CDR3 sequence: CASSFTSGAAQYF. The CDR3 DNA sequence: TGTGCCAGCAGCTTCACTAGCGGGGCGGCCCAGTACTTC.

V usage is TRBV3-1 and J usage is TRBJ2-1, with 8 nucleotides matching TRBD2. The V and J ends lost 6 bases and 6 bases, in that order; junction bases with no gene match: 10. The length of the CDR3 is 15 residues. The V gene's germline CDR1 is LGHDT and CDR2 YNNKEL (reference sequence). The CDR3 bases are TGTGCCAGCAGGCATCGGGGGGGCGGATCCAATGAGCAGTTCTTC. Residues: CASRHRGGGSNEQFF.

This clonotype was observed many times. The chain links TRBV10-3 to TRBJ2-1; 9 positions match TRBD1. V trimming: 10 bases; J trimming: 4 bases; junction bases outside the gene matches: 11. The CDR3 loop spans 15 amino acids. CDR1 is ENHRY, CDR2 SYGVKD, per germline. The DNA for the CDR3 is TGTGCCACCAGCCCTGGACAGGGGAAGTACAATGAGCAGTTCTTC. Protein product: CATSPGQGKYNEQFF.

This clonotype turned up a few times. The chain links TRBV5-1 to TRBJ1-1; D ambiguous. V gave up 2 bases and J gave up 1 base, with 6 bases separating them. CDR3 length: 13 residues. From germline, CDR1 is SGHRS and CDR2 YFSETQ. The CDR3 sequence is CASSFARNTEAFF. The CDR3, as DNA: TGCGCCAGCAGCTTCGCTCGGAACACTGAAGCTTTCTTT.

The chain links TRBV6-2 or TRBV6-3 to TRBJ2-3, with D perhaps TRBD1 or TRBD2 (5 bases each). There are 14 residues in the CDR3. V shed 10 bases and J shed 8 bases, with 22 bases lying between them. CDR1 is MNHEY, CDR2 SVGEGT, per germline. CDR3 amino acids: CATHTAGAAGTQYF. The CDR3 DNA follows: TGTGCCACCCATACCGCTGGGGCTGCGGGTACGCAGTATTTT.

The chain uses TRBV7-2 and TRBJ2-3; D remains ambiguous. V was shortened by 1 base and J by 5 bases, with 13 bases between the two germline ends. CDR3 length: 15 residues. CDR1 is SGHTA and CDR2 is FQGNSA in the germline V gene. The CDR3 protein is CASSLGAHVIDTQYF. CDR3 sequence (DNA): TGTGCCAGCAGCTTAGGGGCGCATGTTATAGATACGCAGTATTTT.

This clonotype was counted only a few times. DNA for the CDR3: TGCGCCAGCAGCGTTCCGGGACAGGGAGGCGAGCAGTACTTC. Its translation is CASSVPGQGGEQYF. This chain connects TRBV5-1 to TRBJ2-7; 9 bases are shared with TRBD1. CDR3 size: 14 residues. V trimming: 4 bases; J trimming: 6 bases; junction bases outside the gene matches: 8. Per germline, CDR1 SGHRS and CDR2 YFSETQ.

This chain connects TRBV10-3 to TRBJ2-1; D gene unclear. Germline V gene lookup returns CDR1 ENHRY and CDR2 SYGVKD. V was trimmed by 4 bases and J by 7 bases, leaving 11 bases between them. The CDR3 has 13 residues. The CDR3, as DNA: TGTGCCATCAGTGCCTCCCTGGGGAATGAGCAGTTCTTC. Residues: CAISASLGNEQFF.

This sequence joins TRBV7-9 and TRBJ2-6; possibly TRBD1 for D (5 bases). CDR1 is SEHNR and CDR2 is FQNEAQ in the germline V gene (reference sequence). Deletions cut 5 bases from V and 4 bases from J, with 12 bases between. CDR3 size: 15 residues. The CDR3 sequence: CASSPRGFGANVLTF. The CDR3 DNA sequence: TGTGCCAGCAGCCCTAGGGGCTTCGGGGCCAACGTCCTGACTTTC.

This clonotype came up many times. V and J are TRBV10-3 and TRBJ1-2, with 9 bases aligning to TRBD1. This CDR3 spans 13 amino acids. Germline assignment: CDR1 ENHRY and CDR2 SYGVKD. Trimming removed 6 bases from V and 2 bases from J; junction bases left unmatched: 1. CDR3 residues: CAIRTGGNYGYTF. The CDR3 nucleotides are TGTGCCATCAGGACAGGGGGGAACTATGGCTACACCTTC.

This clonotype has only a few counts. This chain links TRBV27 with TRBJ2-1, with 9 bases fitting TRBD2. This CDR3 region has 16 residues. Germline V gene lookup returns CDR1 MNHEY and CDR2 SMNVEV (reference sequence). V trimming: 4 bases; J trimming: 7 bases; junction bases outside the gene matches: 11. The CDR3 DNA reads TGTGCCAGCAGTTCCGTAGCGGGAGCCGGGGTGAATGAGCAGTTCTTC. Translating gives CASSSVAGAGVNEQFF.

V gene TRBV6-6 combines with J gene TRBJ1-1; D uncertain. This CDR3 contains 13 residues. V shed 6 bases and J shed 6 bases, with 14 bases lying between them. CDR1 and CDR2 (germline): MNHNY, SVGAGI (reference sequence). The CDR3 spells CASSRGWFAEAFF. The DNA of the CDR3 is TGTGCCAGCAGCCGCGGCTGGTTCGCTGAAGCTTTCTTT.

The V and J genes are TRBV6-2 or TRBV6-3 and TRBJ2-5; 7 positions match TRBD2. J gave up 5 bases and V 4 bases, and 10 bases lay outside the gene matches. The CDR3 covers 15 residues. The germline V gene encodes CDR1 MNHEY and CDR2 SVGEGT. The chain's CDR3 is CASSSFLAERETQYF. The CDR3 nucleotides are TGTGCCAGCAGTTCCTTTCTAGCGGAGAGGGAGACCCAGTACTTC.

In its sample, this clonotype was seen many times. Written as DNA, the CDR3 is TGCAGTGCTATTCCCGGGACACCACTCCGTTATAGCAATCAGCCCCAGCATTTT. Translation gives CSAIPGTPLRYSNQPQHF. The V and J genes are TRBV20-1 and TRBJ1-5, with D perhaps matching TRBD1 (6 bases). CDR1 DFQATT and CDR2 SNEGSKA come from the germline V gene (reference sequence). The V end lost 4 bases, the J end lost 0 bases, and 22 bases lay between the germline ends. The CDR3 covers 18 residues.

Many counts were recorded for this clonotype. The rearrangement links TRBV10-3 to TRBJ2-2; perhaps D is TRBD1 or TRBD2 (6 bases each). V was clipped by 5 bases and J by 0 bases, with 19 bases between them. CDR3 length: 18 amino acids. Germline CDR1 is ENHRY and CDR2 is SYGVKD. CDR3 nucleotide sequence: TGTGCCATCAGTTCGAGTTCTACAGGGAGGACGAACACCGGGGAGCTGTTTTTT. Protein: CAISSSSTGRTNTGELFF.

This clonotype was picked up many times. The DNA of the CDR3 is TGTGCCAGCAGTTTAAGGACAGGGGCTCTGGAGCAGTACTTC. Amino acids: CASSLRTGALEQYF. The J gene is TRBJ2-7, the V gene TRBV12-3 or TRBV12-4, with 9 bases lining up with TRBD1. The CDR3 covers 14 residues. V trimming: 2 bases; J trimming: 7 bases; junction bases outside the gene matches: 6.

This clonotype was recorded a few times. V usage is TRBV20-1 and J usage is TRBJ1-4; unclear D gene. CDR3 length: 13 amino acids. Trimming left V 4 bases short and J 1 base short, with 7 bases between. Germline V gene lookup returns CDR1 DFQATT and CDR2 SNEGSKA (reference sequence). The CDR3 DNA reads TGCAGTGCTAAGCGGGGAACTAATGAAAAACTGTTTTTT. Its translation: CSAKRGTNEKLFF.

This clonotype turned up a few times. This chain links TRBV7-3 with TRBJ1-5; D unresolved. Between the trimmed V and J ends, which lost 11 bases and 4 bases, there was a span of 18 bases. The CDR3 has 14 amino acids. Germline V lookup: CDR1 SGHTA, CDR2 FQGTGA. In DNA form, the CDR3 reads TGTGCCGGCCCCGCACGAGGGTGTAATCAGCCCCAGCATTTT. Protein sequence: CAGPARGCNQPQHF.

This clonotype came up many times. This sequence joins TRBV27 and TRBJ2-3; no definite D call. CDR1 is MNHEY, CDR2 SMNVEV, per germline (reference sequence). V was cut by 6 bases and J by 3 bases, with 13 bases left in between. The CDR3 is made up of 14 amino acids. The CDR3 DNA reads as TGTGCCAGCAGAAAGACAAGACGGACAGATACGCAGTATTTT. This translates into CASRKTRRTDTQYF.

The chain couples TRBV24-1 to TRBJ1-2; D not certain. Germline-derived CDR1 and CDR2 are KGHDR and SFDVKD. CDR3 size: 12 residues. V lost 9 bases and J lost 2, with 9 bases in between. This CDR3 reads CATSKGNYGYTF. CDR3 DNA: TGTGCCACCTCGAAAGGGAACTATGGCTACACCTTC.

The V gene is TRBV7-2, the J gene TRBJ2-1, with D maybe TRBD2 (6 bases). This CDR3 has 15 residues. Germline assignment: CDR1 SGHTA and CDR2 FQGNSA. Between the trimmed V and J ends, which lost 0 bases and 8 bases, there was a span of 14 bases. DNA for the CDR3: TGTGCCAGCAGCTTAGCCGGGGGATTTAAGCATGAGCAGTTCTTC. Protein: CASSLAGGFKHEQFF.